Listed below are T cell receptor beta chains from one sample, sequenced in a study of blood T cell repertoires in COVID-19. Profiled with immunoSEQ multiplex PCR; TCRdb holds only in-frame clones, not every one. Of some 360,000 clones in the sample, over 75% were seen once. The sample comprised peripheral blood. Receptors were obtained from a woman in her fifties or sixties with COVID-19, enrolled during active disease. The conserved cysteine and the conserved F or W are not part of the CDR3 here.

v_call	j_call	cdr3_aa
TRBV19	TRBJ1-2	ASRKAGGLNYGYT
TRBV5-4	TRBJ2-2	ATRNGDRGTGELF
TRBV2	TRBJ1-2	ASSESPGGPYGYT
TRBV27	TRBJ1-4	ASMGAGMGKLF
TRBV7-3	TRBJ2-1	ASSLLAGGLPEQF
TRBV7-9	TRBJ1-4	ASSQGQGIISTNEKLF
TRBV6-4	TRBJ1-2	ASSTGGQGAYGYT
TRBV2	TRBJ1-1	ASSQQGAVGEAF
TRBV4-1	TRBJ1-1	ASSQGEGWSTEAF
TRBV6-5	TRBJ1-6	ASSTGGNSPLH